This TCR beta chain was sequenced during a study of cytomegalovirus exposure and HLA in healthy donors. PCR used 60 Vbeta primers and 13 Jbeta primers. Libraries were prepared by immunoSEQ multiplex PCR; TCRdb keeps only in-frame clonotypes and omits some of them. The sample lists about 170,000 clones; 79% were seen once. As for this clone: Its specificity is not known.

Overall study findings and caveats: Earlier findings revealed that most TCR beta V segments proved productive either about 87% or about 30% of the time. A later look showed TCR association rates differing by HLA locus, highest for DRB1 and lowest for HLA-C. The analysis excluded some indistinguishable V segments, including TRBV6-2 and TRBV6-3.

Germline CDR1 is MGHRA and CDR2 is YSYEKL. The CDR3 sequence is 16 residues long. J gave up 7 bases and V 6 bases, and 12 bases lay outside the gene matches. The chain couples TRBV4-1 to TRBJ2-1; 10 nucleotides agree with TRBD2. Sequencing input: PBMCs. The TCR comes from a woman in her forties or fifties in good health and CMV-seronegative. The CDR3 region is CASRPRWSGGANEQFF. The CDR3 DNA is TGCGCCAGCAGGCCCCGATGGAGCGGGGGGGCAAATGAGCAGTTCTTC.